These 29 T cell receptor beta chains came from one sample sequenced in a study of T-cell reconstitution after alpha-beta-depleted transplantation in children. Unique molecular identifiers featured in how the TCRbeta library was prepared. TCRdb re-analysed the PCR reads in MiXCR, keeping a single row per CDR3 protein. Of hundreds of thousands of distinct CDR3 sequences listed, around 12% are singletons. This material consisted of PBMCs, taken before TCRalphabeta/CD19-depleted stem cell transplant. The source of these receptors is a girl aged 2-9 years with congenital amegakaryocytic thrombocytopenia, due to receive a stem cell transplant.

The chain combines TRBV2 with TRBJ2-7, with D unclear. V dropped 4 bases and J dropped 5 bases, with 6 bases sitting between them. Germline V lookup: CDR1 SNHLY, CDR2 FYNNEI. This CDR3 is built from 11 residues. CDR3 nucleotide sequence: TGTGCCAGCAGTGTGGCGGACGAGCAGTACTTC. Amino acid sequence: CASSVADEQYF.

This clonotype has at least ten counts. This CDR3 reads CATSSIINEQFF. CDR3 DNA: TGTGCCACCAGCAGCATAATCAATGAGCAGTTCTTC. This chain connects TRBV15 to TRBJ2-1; D gene unclear. The CDR3 totals 12 residues. The V gene lost 3 bases and the J gene lost 6 bases, with 6 bases spanning the gap. CDR1 and CDR2 (germline): LNHNV, YYDKDF (reference sequence).

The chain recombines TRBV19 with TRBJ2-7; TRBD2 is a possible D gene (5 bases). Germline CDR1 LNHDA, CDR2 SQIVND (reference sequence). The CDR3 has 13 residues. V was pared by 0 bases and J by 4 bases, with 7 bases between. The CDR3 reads CASSIDGIYEQYF. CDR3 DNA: TGTGCCAGTAGTATAGACGGGATTTACGAGCAGTACTTC.

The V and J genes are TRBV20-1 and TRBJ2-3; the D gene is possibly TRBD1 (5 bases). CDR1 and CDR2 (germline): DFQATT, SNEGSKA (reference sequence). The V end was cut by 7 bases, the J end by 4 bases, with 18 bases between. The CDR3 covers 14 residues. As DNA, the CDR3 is TGCAGTGGCCAGGGTGGGGCGTTGTCAGATACGCAGTATTTT. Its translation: CSGQGGALSDTQYF.

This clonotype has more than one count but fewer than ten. CDR3 in DNA: TGCGCCAGCAGCGGAAGCGGGGGGACCAACAATGAGCAGTTCTTC. Its translation is CASSGSGGTNNEQFF. The chain has TRBV5-1 and TRBJ2-1, with 9 bases lining up with TRBD2. V dropped 4 bases and J dropped 5; count of bases not matched to a gene: 7. Germline CDR1 SGHRS, CDR2 YFSETQ. The CDR3 is made up of 15 amino acids.

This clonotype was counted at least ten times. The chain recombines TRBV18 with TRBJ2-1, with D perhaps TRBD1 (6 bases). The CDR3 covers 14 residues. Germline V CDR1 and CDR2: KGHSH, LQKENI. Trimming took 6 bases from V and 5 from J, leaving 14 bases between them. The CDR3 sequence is CASSPDRSDNEQFF. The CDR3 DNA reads TGTGCCAGCTCGCCGGACAGATCTGACAATGAGCAGTTCTTC.

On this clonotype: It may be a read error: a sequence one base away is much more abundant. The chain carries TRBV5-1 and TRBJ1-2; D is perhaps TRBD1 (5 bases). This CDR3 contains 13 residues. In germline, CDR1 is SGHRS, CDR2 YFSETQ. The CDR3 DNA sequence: TGCGCCAGCAGACGACAGAGCAACTATGGCGACACCTTC. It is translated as CASRRQSNYGDTF.

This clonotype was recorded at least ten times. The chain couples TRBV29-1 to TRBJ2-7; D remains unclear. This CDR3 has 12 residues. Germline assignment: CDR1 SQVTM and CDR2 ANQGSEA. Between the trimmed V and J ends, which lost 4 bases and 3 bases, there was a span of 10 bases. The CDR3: CSVAVAGYEQYF. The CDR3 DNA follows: TGCAGCGTTGCGGTGGCAGGCTACGAGCAGTACTTC.

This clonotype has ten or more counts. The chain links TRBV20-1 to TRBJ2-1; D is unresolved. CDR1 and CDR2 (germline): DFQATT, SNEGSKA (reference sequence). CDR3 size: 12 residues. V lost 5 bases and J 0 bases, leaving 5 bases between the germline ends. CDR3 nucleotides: TGCAGTGCTCTTGGCTCCTACAATGAGCAGTTCTTC. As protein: CSALGSYNEQFF.

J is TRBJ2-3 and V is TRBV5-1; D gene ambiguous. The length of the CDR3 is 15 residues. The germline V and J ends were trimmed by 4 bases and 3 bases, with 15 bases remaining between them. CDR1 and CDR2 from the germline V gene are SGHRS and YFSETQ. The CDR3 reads CASSPPDGETDTQYF. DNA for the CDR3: TGCGCCAGCAGCCCGCCTGATGGCGAGACAGATACGCAGTATTTT.

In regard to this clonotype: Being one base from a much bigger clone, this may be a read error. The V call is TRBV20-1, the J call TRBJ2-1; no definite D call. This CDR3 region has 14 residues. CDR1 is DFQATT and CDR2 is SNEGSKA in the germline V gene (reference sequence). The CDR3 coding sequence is TGCAGTGCTGATAGCAGTAGCTCCTACAATGAGCCGTTCTTC. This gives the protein CSADSSSSYNEPFF.

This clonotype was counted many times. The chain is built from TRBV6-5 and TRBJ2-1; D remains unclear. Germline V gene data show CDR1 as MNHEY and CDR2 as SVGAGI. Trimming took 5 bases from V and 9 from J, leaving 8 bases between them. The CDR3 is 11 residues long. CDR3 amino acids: CASSSYVEQFF. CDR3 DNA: TGTGCCAGCAGTAGTTACGTTGAGCAGTTCTTC.

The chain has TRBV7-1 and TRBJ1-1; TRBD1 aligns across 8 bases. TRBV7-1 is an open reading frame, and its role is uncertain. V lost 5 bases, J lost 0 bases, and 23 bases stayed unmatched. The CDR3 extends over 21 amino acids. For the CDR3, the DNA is TGTGCCAGCAGCCTCAGCCCCCCTTACAGGGGGGCTCCCTTTATGAACACTGAAGCTTTCTTT. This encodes CASSLSPPYRGAPFMNTEAFF.

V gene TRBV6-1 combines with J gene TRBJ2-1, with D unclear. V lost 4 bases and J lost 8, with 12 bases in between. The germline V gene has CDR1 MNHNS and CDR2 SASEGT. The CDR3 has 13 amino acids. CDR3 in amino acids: CASSVTVGDEQFF. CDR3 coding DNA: TGTGCCAGCAGTGTGACGGTGGGCGATGAGCAGTTCTTC.

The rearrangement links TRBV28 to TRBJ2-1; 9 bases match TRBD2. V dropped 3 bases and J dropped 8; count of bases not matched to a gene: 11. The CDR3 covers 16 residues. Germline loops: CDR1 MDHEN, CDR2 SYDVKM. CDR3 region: CASSFLGREGRDEQFF. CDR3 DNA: TGTGCCAGCAGTTTCCTGGGGCGGGAGGGACGCGATGAGCAGTTCTTC.

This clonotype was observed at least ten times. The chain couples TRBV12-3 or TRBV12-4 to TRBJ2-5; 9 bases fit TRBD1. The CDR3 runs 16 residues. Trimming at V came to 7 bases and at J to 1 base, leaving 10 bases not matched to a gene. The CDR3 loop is CASTNGQGPLQETQYF. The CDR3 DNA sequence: TGTGCCAGCACCAATGGACAGGGGCCCCTCCAAGAGACCCAGTACTTC.

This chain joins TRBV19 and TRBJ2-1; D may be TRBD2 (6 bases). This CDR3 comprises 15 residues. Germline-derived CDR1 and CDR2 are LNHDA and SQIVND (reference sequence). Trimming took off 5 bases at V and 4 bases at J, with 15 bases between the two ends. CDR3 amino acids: CASSVSGRYYNEQFF. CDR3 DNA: TGTGCCAGTAGTGTTAGTGGGAGGTATTACAATGAGCAGTTCTTC.

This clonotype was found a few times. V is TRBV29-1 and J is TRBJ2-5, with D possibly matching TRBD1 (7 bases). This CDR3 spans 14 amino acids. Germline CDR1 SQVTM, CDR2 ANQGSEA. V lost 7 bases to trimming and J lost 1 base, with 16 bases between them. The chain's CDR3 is CSGRRGTAQETQYF. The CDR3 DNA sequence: TGCAGCGGTCGACGCGGGACAGCCCAAGAGACCCAGTACTTC.

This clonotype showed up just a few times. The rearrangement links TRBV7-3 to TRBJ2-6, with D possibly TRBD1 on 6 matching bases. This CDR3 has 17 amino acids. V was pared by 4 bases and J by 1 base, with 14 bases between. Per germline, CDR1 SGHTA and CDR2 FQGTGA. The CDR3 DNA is TGTGCCAGCAGCTCTTCCGCTACAGGGTCTGGGGCCAACGTCCTGACTTTC. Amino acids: CASSSSATGSGANVLTF.

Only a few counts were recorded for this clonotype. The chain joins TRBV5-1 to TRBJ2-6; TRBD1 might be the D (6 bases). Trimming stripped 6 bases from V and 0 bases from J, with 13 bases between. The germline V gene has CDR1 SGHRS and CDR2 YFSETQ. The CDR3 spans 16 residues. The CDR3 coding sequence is TGCGCCAGCAAGACAGGCTCGCACTCTGGGGCCAACGTCCTGACTTTC. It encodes CASKTGSHSGANVLTF.

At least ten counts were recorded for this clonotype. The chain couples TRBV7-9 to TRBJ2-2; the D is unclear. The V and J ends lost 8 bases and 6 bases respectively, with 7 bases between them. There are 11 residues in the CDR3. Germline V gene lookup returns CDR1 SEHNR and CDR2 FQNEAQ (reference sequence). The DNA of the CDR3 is TGTGCCAGCGCCACCCCCGGGGAGCTGTTTTTT. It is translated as CASATPGELFF.

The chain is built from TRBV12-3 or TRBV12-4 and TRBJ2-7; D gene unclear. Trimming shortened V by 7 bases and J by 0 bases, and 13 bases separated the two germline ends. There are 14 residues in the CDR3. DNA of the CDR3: TGTGCCAGCATGGAGCGTAGGAGCTCCTACGAGCAGTACTTC. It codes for CASMERRSSYEQYF.

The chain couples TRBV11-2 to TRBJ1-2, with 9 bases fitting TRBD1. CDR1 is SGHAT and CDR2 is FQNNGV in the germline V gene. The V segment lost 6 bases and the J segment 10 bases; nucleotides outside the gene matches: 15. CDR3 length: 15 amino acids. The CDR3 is CASRSTGGAGFDYTF. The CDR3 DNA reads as TGTGCCAGCAGGTCTACAGGGGGCGCCGGTTTTGACTACACCTTC. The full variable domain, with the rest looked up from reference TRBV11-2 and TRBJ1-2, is EAGVAQSPRYKIIEKRQSVAFWCNPISGHATLYWYQQILGQGPKLLIQFQNNGVVDDSQLPKDRFSAERLKGVDSTLKIQPAKLEDSAVYLCASRSTGGAGFDYTFGSGTRLTVV.

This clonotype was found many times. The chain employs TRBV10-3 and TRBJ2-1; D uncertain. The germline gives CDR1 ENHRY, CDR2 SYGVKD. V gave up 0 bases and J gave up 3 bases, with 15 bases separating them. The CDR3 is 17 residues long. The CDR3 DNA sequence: TGTGCCATCAGTGAGTCGCTCCAACTATTCCACTACAATGAGCAGTTCTTC. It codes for CAISESLQLFHYNEQFF.

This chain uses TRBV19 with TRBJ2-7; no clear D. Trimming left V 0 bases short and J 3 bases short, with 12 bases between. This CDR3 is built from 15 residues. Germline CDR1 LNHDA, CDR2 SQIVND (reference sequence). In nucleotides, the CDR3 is TGTGCCAGTAGTATAGATTTCTGGTTTAACTACGAGCAGTACTTC. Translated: CASSIDFWFNYEQYF.

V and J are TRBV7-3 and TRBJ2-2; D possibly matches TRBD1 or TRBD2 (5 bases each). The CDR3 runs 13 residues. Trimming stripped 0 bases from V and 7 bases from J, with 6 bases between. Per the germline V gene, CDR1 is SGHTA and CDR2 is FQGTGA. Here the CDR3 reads CASSLTGVGELFF. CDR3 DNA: TGTGCCAGCAGCTTAACGGGGGTCGGGGAGCTGTTTTTT.

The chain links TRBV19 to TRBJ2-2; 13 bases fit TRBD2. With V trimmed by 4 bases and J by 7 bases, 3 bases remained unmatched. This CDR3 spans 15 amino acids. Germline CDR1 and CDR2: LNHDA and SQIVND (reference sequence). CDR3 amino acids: CASSTLAGGHGELFF. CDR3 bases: TGTGCCAGTAGTACACTAGCGGGAGGGCACGGGGAGCTGTTTTTT.

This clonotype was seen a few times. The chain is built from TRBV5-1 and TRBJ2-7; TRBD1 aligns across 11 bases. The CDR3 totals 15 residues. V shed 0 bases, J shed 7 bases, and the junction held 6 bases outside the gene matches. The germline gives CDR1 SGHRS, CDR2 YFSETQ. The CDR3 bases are TGCGCCAGCAGCTTGGATGGACAGGGGGCGCGGGAGCAGTACTTC. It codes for CASSLDGQGAREQYF. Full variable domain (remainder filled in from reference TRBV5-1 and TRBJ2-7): KAGVTQTPRYLIKTRGQQVTLSCSPISGHRSVSWYQQTPGQGLQFLFEYFSETQRNKGNFPGRFSGRQFSNSRSEMNVSTLELGDSALYLCASSLDGQGAREQYFGPGTRLTVT.

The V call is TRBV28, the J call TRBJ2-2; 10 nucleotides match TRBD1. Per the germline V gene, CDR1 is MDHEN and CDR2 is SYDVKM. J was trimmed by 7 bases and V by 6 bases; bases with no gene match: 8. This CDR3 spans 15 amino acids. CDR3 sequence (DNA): TGTGCCAGCAGCCGGGACAGGGGAATAGGCGGGGAGCTGTTTTTT. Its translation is CASSRDRGIGGELFF.